This passage covers 3 T cell receptor beta chains from one sample sequenced in a study of CD8 T cells in ankylosing spondylitis. Study results and limitations: Characteristic of ankylosing spondylitis blood, it appeared, was a TCR beta motif comprising roughly eight highly homologous variants.

Which antigens these TCRs recognize remains unknown. TCRdb fed the 5' RACE reads into MiXCR, producing one record per CDR3 protein. Of around 130,000 distinct CDR3 sequences in the sample, roughly 15% were seen once. The material sequenced was blood, either unsorted or a sorted T cell fraction (not recorded which). These receptors were collected from a male donor with ankylosing spondylitis.

Turning to this clonotype: Compared with germline, one end of the junction differs, possibly owing to a read error. The chain combines TRBV2 with TRBJ2-1; no definite D call. The CDR3 totals 14 residues. Germline V CDR1 and CDR2: SNHLY, FYNNEI. This CDR3 is CASNEDSSYNEQFF. The DNA of the CDR3 is TGTGCCAGCAATGAAGATAGCTCCTACAATGAGCAGTTCTTC. The full variable domain, rest sourced from reference TRBV2 and TRBJ2-1, is EPEVTQTPSHQVTQMGQEVILRCVPISNHLYFYWYRQILGQKVEFLVSFYNNEISEKSEIFDDQFSVERPDGSNFTLKIRSTKLEDSAMYFCASNEDSSYNEQFFGPGTRLTVL.

The chain has TRBV28 and TRBJ1-5; no reliable D call. Looked up from germline, CDR1 is MDHEN and CDR2 is SYDVKM. The CDR3 sequence is 18 residues long. Trimming left V 5 bases short and J 11 bases short, with 31 bases between. CDR3 sequence (DNA): TGTGCCAGCAGTCCGAGGAAATTCCGGGTCGACCAAATGTGGGCCCAGCATTTT. It yields the protein CASSPRKFRVDQMWAQHF.

In its sample, this clonotype was seen many times. The chain employs TRBV29-1 and TRBJ1-1, with TRBD1 identical over 7 bases. The junction had 13 bases not matched to a gene; V was cut back by 3 bases and J by 0 bases. CDR1 and CDR2 from the germline V gene are SQVTM and ANQGSEA. This CDR3 comprises 17 residues. The CDR3 nucleotides read TGCAGCGTTGAGACCGCCGGGACAGTAAAAATGAACACTGAAGCTTTCTTT. It translates to CSVETAGTVKMNTEAFF.